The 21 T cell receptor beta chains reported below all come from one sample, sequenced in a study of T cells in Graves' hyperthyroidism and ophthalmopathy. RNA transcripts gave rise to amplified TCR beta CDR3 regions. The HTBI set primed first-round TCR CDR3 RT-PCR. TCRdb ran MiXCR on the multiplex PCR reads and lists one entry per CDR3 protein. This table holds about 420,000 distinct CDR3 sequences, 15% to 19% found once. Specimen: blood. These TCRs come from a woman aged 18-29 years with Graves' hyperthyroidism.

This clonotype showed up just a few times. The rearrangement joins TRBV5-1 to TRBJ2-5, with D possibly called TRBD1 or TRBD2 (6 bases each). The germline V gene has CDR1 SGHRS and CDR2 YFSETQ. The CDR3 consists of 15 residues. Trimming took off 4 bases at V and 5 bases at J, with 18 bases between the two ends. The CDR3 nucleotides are TGCGCCAGCAGCCTAATTGGGGGGCCGGGGGAGACCCAGTACTTC. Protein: CASSLIGGPGETQYF.

CDR3 region: CASSPYLGAFYEQYF. The CDR3 nucleotides are TGTGCCAGCAGCCCTTACCTCGGCGCATTCTACGAGCAGTACTTC. The V and J genes are TRBV6-1 and TRBJ2-7; D is uncertain. The CDR3 loop spans 15 amino acids. V was trimmed by 6 bases and J by 3 bases, leaving 18 bases between them. Germline loops: CDR1 MNHNS, CDR2 SASEGT.

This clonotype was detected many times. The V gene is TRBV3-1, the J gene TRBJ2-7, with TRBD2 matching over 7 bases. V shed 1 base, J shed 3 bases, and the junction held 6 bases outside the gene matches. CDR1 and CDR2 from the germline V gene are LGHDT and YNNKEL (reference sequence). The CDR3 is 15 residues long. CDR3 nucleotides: TGTGCCAGCAGCCAAGTCCTAGCGGCAAGCTACGAGCAGTACTTC. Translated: CASSQVLAASYEQYF.

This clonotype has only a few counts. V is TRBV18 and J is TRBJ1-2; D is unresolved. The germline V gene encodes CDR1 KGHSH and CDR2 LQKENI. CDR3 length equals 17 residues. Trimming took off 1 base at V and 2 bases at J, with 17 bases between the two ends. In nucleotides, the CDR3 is TGTGCCAGCTCACCACGGTTCGGCCAGGAGGAAAACTATGGCTACACCTTC. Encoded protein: CASSPRFGQEENYGYTF.

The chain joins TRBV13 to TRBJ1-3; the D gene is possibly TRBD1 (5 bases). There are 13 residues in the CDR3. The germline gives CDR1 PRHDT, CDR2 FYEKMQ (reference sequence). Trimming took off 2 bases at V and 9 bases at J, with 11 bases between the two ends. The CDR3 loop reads CASSLQGPGTIYF. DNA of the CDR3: TGTGCCAGCAGCTTACAGGGCCCGGGCACCATATATTTT.

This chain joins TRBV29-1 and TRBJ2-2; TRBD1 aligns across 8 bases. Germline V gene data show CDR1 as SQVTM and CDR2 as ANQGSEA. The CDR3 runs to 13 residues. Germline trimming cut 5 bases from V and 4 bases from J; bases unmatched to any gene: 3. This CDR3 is CSVQGAVTGELFF. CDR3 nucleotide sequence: TGCAGCGTTCAGGGGGCTGTCACCGGGGAGCTGTTTTTT.

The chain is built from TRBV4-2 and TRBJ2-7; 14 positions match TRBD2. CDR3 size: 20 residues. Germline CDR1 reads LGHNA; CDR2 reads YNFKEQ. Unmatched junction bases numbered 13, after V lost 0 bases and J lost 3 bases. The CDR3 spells CASSQEVVGLAGGIDYEQYF. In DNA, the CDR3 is TGTGCCAGCAGCCAAGAGGTGGTAGGACTAGCGGGAGGCATCGACTACGAGCAGTACTTC.

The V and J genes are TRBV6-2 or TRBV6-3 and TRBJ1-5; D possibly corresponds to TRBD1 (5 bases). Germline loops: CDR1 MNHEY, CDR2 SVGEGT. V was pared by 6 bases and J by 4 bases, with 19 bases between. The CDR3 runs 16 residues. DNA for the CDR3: TGTGCCAGCAGCCGGGACCTCGAGGTTGGGAATCAGCCCCAGCATTTT. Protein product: CASSRDLEVGNQPQHF.

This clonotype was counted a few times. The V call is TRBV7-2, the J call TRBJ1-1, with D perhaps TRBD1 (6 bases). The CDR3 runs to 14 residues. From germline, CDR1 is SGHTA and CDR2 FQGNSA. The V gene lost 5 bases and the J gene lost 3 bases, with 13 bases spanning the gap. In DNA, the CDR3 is TGTGCCAGCAGCCCCTCCCAGGGGTACACTGAAGCTTTCTTT. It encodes CASSPSQGYTEAFF.

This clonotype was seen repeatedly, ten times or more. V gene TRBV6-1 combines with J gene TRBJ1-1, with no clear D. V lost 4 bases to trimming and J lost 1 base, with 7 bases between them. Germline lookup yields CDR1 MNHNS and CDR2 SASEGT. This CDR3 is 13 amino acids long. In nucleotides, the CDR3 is TGTGCCAGCAGTGGACACTGGAACACTGAAGCTTTCTTT. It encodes CASSGHWNTEAFF.

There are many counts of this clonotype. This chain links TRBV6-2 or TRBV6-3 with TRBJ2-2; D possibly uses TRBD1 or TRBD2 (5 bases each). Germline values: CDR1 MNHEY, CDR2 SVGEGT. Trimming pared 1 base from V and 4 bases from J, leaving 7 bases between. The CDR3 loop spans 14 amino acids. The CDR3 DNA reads TGTGCCAGCAGTTACTGGGACCGCACCGGGGAGCTGTTTTTT. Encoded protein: CASSYWDRTGELFF.

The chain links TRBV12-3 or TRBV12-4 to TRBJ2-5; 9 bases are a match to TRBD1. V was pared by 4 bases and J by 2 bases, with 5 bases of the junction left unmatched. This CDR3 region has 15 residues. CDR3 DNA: TGTGCCAGCAGTTCCGGGACAGGGCGTCAAGAGACCCAGTACTTC. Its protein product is CASSSGTGRQETQYF.

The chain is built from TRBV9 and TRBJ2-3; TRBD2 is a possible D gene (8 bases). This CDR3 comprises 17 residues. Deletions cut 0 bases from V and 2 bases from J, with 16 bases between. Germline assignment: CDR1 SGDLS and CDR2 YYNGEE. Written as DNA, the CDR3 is TGTGCCAGCAGCGTAGAGGGGGCGGGGGGCGCCACAGATACGCAGTATTTT. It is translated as CASSVEGAGGATDTQYF. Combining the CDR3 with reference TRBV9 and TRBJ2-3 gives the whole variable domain DSGVTQTPKHLITATGQRVTLRCSPRSGDLSVYWYQQSLDQGLQFLIQYYNGEERAKGNILERFSAQQFPDLHSELNLSSLELGDSALYFCASSVEGAGGATDTQYFGPGTRLTVL.

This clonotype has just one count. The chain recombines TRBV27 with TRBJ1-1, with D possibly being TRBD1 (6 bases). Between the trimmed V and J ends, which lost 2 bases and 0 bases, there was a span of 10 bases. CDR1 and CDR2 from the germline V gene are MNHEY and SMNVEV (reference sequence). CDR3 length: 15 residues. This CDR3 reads CASSLMTGLNTEAFF. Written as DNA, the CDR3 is TGTGCCAGCAGTTTAATGACAGGCTTGAACACTGAAGCTTTCTTT.

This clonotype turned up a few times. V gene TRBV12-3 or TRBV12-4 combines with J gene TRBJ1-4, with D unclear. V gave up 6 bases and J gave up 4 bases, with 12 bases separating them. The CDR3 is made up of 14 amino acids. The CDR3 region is CASSSRVVNEKLFF. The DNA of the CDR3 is TGTGCCAGCAGCTCCCGGGTGGTTAATGAAAAACTGTTTTTT.

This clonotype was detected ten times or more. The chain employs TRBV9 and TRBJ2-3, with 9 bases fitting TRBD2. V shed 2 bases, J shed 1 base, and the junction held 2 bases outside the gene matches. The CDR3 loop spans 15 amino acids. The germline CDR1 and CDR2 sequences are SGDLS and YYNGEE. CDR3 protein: CASSVSGGRTDTQYF. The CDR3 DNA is TGTGCCAGCAGCGTTAGCGGGGGCCGCACAGATACGCAGTATTTT.

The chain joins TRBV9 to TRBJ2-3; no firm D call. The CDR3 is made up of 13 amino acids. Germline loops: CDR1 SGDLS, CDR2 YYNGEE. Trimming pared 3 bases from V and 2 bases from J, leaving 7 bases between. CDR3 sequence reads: CASSALSTDTQYF. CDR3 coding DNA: TGTGCCAGCAGCGCTTTGTCCACAGATACGCAGTATTTT.

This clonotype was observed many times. This CDR3 reads CASSKGTSGRNEQFF. The CDR3 DNA is TGTGCCAGCAGTAAAGGGACTAGCGGGCGCAATGAGCAGTTCTTC. The chain combines TRBV12-3 or TRBV12-4 with TRBJ2-1, with 12 bases aligning to TRBD2. V was clipped by 5 bases and J by 6 bases; unmatched bases: 5. CDR3 size: 15 residues.

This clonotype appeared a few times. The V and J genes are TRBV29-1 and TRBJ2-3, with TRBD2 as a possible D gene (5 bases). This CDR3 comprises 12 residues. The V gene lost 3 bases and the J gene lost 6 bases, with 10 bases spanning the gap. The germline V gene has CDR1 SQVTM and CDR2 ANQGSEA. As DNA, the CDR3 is TGCAGCGTTGATAGCGCGCTTGATACGCAGTATTTT. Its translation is CSVDSALDTQYF.

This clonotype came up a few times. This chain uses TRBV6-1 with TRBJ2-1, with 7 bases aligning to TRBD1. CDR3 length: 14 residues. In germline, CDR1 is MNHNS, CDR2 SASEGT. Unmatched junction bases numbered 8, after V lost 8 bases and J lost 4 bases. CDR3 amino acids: CASGQDFLYNEQFF. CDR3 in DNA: TGTGCCAGCGGACAGGACTTTCTATACAATGAGCAGTTCTTC.

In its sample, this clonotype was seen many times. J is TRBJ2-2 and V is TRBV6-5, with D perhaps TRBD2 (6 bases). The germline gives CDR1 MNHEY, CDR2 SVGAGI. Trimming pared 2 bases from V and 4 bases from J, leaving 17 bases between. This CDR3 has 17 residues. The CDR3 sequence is CASSYAGGATTTGELFF. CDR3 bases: TGTGCCAGCAGTTACGCCGGAGGGGCGACGACCACCGGGGAGCTGTTTTTT.